This TCR beta chain was sequenced in a study of blood T cell repertoires in COVID-19. Study context: Samples representing acute and convalescent COVID-19 were sourced from the United States, Italy and Spain.

As handled by the study authors: Amplifying reference gene primers gave estimates of nucleated cell counts. The data were produced by immunoSEQ multiplex PCR, yet TCRdb's version contains in-frame clones alone and is incomplete. For V, J and clone size, that table is used; D and trimming come from the DNA. The sample consists of approximately 100,000 clones, nearly 90% of them appearing once. The V gene end was trimmed by 5 bases and the J gene end by 5 bases; junction bases not matched to a gene: 9. The CDR3 contains 16 residues. The germline CDR1 and CDR2 sequences are MNHNY and SVGAGI (reference sequence).

V and J are TRBV6-6 and TRBJ1-2; 12 nucleotides match TRBD1. The sample consisted of peripheral blood. The TCR sequence derives from a man aged 50-60 years in a cohort sampled during active COVID-19. DNA of the CDR3: TGTGCCAGCAGTCGGGACAGGGGGCGAGGGGAATATGGCTACACCTTC. Its translation is CASSRDRGRGEYGYTF.